These 12 T cell receptor beta chains were sequenced from one sample in a study of CD8 T cells in ankylosing spondylitis. Study-wide results and limits: A TCR beta motif of 7 or 8 highly homologous variants appeared characteristic of ankylosing spondylitis blood.

TCRdb reanalysed the 5' RACE reads using MiXCR and keeps one entry per CDR3 protein. The table has a few hundred thousand distinct CDR3 sequences, about 17% seen once. What these receptors recognize is not known. Sequenced: blood, either unsorted or a sorted T cell fraction (not recorded which). The receptors derive from a male donor with ankylosing spondylitis.

There are many counts of this clonotype. The chain couples TRBV7-9 to TRBJ1-1; D call uncertain. The germline V gene encodes CDR1 SEHNR and CDR2 FQNEAQ (reference sequence). V was cut by 4 bases and J by 5 bases, with 14 bases left in between. The CDR3 loop spans 14 amino acids. The CDR3 spells CASSSSGLGTEAFF. The CDR3 DNA sequence: TGTGCCAGCAGCTCTTCGGGTCTAGGGACTGAAGCTTTCTTT.

By its share, this clonotype is medium-sized. The V gene is TRBV27, the J gene TRBJ2-1; D ambiguous. The CDR3 consists of 11 residues. The V end was cut by 5 bases, the J end by 4 bases, with 3 bases between. The germline V gene encodes CDR1 MNHEY and CDR2 SMNVEV (reference sequence). Here the CDR3 reads CASSVYNEQFF. In DNA, the CDR3 is TGTGCCAGCAGTGTATACAATGAGCAGTTCTTC.

This clonotype has just a few counts. The chain uses TRBV11-3 and TRBJ2-7; D remains unclear. This CDR3 has 14 residues. Between the trimmed V and J ends, which lost 4 bases and 2 bases, there was a span of 12 bases. The germline CDR1 and CDR2 sequences are SGHNT and YENEEA. The CDR3 region has the DNA TGTGCCAGCAGCTCTCGGCAGGTTCCCTACGAGCAGTACTTC. Amino acid sequence: CASSSRQVPYEQYF.

The chain links TRBV15 to TRBJ2-7; D may be TRBD1 or TRBD2 (6 bases each). The CDR3 spans 14 residues. Germline lookup yields CDR1 LNHNV and CDR2 YYDKDF (reference sequence). Between the trimmed V and J ends, which lost 0 bases and 5 bases, there was a span of 11 bases. CDR3 residues: CATSREGGIHEQYF. In nucleotides, the CDR3 is TGTGCCACCAGCAGAGAAGGGGGGATCCACGAGCAGTACTTC.

This clonotype was picked up many times. The rearrangement joins TRBV29-1 to TRBJ1-1, with TRBD1 matching 8 bases. From germline, CDR1 is SQVTM and CDR2 ANQGSEA. V lost 5 bases to trimming and J lost 6 bases; unmatched junction nucleotides: 5. There are 12 residues in the CDR3. In DNA form, the CDR3 reads TGCAGCGTTTTCGACAGGGGCCCTGAAGCTTTCTTT. It translates to CSVFDRGPEAFF.

This clonotype has at least ten counts. The rearrangement uses TRBV12-3 or TRBV12-4 and TRBJ1-1; D unclear. The CDR3 is made up of 11 amino acids. V lost 8 bases, J lost 3 bases, and 7 bases lay in between. The CDR3: CASSPDTEAFF. CDR3 coding DNA: TGTGCCAGCTCACCCGACACTGAAGCTTTCTTT.

The table lists this clonotype with a few counts. The chain carries TRBV7-9 and TRBJ2-1; 13 bases agree with TRBD2. Germline-derived CDR1 and CDR2 are SEHNR and FQNEAQ (reference sequence). V lost 4 bases, J lost 7 bases, and 7 bases stayed unmatched. The CDR3 loop spans 16 amino acids. CDR3 protein: CASSYGTSGKANEQFF. The CDR3 DNA reads TGTGCCAGCAGCTACGGGACTAGCGGGAAGGCTAATGAGCAGTTCTTC.

V and J are TRBV5-1 and TRBJ2-2; tentatively, D is TRBD1 (6 bases). Trimming left V 2 bases short and J 0 bases short, with 20 bases between. The CDR3 is 19 residues long. The germline V gene has CDR1 SGHRS and CDR2 YFSETQ. The CDR3 reads CASSFPGGDRLTNTGELFF. The CDR3 nucleotides read TGCGCCAGCAGCTTCCCTGGGGGTGACAGGCTAACGAACACCGGGGAGCTGTTTTTT.

This clonotype was detected only a few times. The chain uses TRBV24-1 and TRBJ2-7; a weak D match, TRBD2 (6 bases). Germline assignment: CDR1 KGHDR and CDR2 SFDVKD. The CDR3 runs to 14 residues. The ends were cut back, 4 bases at V and 3 bases at J, with 12 bases in the middle. Written as DNA, the CDR3 is TGTGCCACCAGTGAGACTAGAAAGGTCTACGAGCAGTACTTC. Protein sequence: CATSETRKVYEQYF.

There are many counts of this clonotype. As DNA, the CDR3 is TGCAGTGCTAGAGAGGTCGGGGGGAACACTGAAGCTTTCTTT. Encoded protein: CSAREVGGNTEAFF. The chain recombines TRBV20-1 with TRBJ1-1; tentatively, D is TRBD1 (5 bases). CDR3 length: 14 residues. In germline, CDR1 is DFQATT, CDR2 SNEGSKA (reference sequence). The V end lost 0 bases, the J end lost 1 base, and 9 bases lay between the germline ends.

This clonotype was seen more than once but under ten times. The chain has TRBV29-1 and TRBJ1-1, with 9 positions matching TRBD1. In germline, CDR1 is SQVTM, CDR2 ANQGSEA. The CDR3 has 16 amino acids. J gave up 0 bases and V 6 bases, and 11 bases lay outside the gene matches. The CDR3 nucleotides read TGCAGCGTGGAGGGGGACAGGGAGAATATGAACACTGAAGCTTTCTTT. Protein sequence: CSVEGDRENMNTEAFF.

This clonotype was picked up a small number of times. This CDR3 reads CASSLSRTSGRSYEQYF. DNA for the CDR3: TGTGCCAGCAGTTTATCCCGGACTAGCGGGAGGTCCTACGAGCAGTACTTC. The chain recombines TRBV28 with TRBJ2-7; 14 nucleotides line up with TRBD2. The CDR3 has 17 residues. The V gene's germline CDR1 is MDHEN and CDR2 SYDVKM. Germline trimming cut 1 base from V and 1 base from J; bases unmatched to any gene: 3.